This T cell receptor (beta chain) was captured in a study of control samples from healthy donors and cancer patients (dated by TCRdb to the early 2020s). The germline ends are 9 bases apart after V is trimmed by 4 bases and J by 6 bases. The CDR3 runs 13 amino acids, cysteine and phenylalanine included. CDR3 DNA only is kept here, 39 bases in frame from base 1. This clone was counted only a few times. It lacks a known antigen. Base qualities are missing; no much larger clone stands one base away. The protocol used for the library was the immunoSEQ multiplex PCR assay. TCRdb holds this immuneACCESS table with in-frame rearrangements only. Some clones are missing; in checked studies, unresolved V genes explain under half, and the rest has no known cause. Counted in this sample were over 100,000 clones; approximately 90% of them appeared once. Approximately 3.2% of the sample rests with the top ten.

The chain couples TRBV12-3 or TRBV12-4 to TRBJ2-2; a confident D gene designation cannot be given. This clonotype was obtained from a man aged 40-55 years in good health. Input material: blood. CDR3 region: CASSSSVPGELFF. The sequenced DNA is TGTGCCAGCAGTTCCTCCGTACCCGGGGAGCTGTTTTTT.